The 14 T cell receptor beta chains given below trace back to one sample, sequenced in a study of T cell responses to AZD1222 COVID-19 vaccine. Some clones are missing from TCRdb's copy, which holds only in-frame ones; the method was immunoSEQ multiplex PCR. The table lists over 100,000 clones, over 90% of them singletons. Material: peripheral blood, obtained on day 0 of AZD1222 vaccination. Source of these receptors: an adult in good health.

V gene TRBV14 combines with J gene TRBJ2-7, with 10 bases lining up with TRBD2. The V segment lost 5 bases and the J segment 12 bases; nucleotides outside the gene matches: 13. Germline CDR1 reads SGHDN; CDR2 reads FVKESK. The length of the CDR3 is 14 residues. As DNA, the CDR3 is TGTGCCAGCAGCGGTTTAATTGGGACTAGCGAAGTGTACTTC. This translates into CASSGLIGTSEVYF.

The chain uses TRBV7-2 and TRBJ1-1; D gene ambiguous. The CDR3 is 14 residues long. Germline V lookup: CDR1 SGHTA, CDR2 FQGNSA. V was cut by 0 bases and J by 2 bases, with 7 bases left in between. The CDR3 spells CASSLAPANTEAFF. CDR3 in DNA: TGTGCCAGCAGCTTAGCGCCTGCCAACACTGAAGCTTTCTTT.

The V call is TRBV9, the J call TRBJ1-3; D gene unclear. V was trimmed by 3 bases and J by 2 bases, leaving 6 bases between them. Germline loops: CDR1 SGDLS, CDR2 YYNGEE. The CDR3 consists of 13 residues. DNA of the CDR3: TGTGCCAGCAGCGAGCCCACTGGAAACACCATATATTTT. This gives the protein CASSEPTGNTIYF.

The rearrangement links TRBV7-2 to TRBJ2-1; D may be TRBD2 (6 bases). CDR3 length: 16 residues. V shed 1 base and J shed 2 bases, with 12 bases lying between them. Germline-derived CDR1 and CDR2 are SGHTA and FQGNSA. The CDR3, as DNA: TGTGCCAGCAGCTTAGGAAGCGGGTTGGCCTACAATGAGCAGTTCTTC. Translated: CASSLGSGLAYNEQFF.

The rearrangement joins TRBV14 to TRBJ1-1, with a possible D match to TRBD1 (6 bases). Per germline, CDR1 SGHDN and CDR2 FVKESK. The V gene lost 7 bases and the J gene lost 0 bases, with 12 bases spanning the gap. This CDR3 has 14 residues. CDR3 residues: CASTKQGLNTEAFF. CDR3 DNA: TGTGCCAGCACAAAACAGGGCCTGAACACTGAAGCTTTCTTT.

The chain is built from TRBV2 and TRBJ2-3; the match to TRBD2 covers 9 bases. The CDR3 totals 15 residues. In germline, CDR1 is SNHLY, CDR2 FYNNEI. The V and J ends lost 6 bases and 8 bases, in that order; junction bases with no gene match: 12. The CDR3 coding sequence is TGTGCCAGCAGGGGGGATAGCGGGAGATCCGGTACGCAGTATTTT. Amino acids: CASRGDSGRSGTQYF. The complete variable domain, with remaining parts taken from reference TRBV2 and TRBJ2-3, reads EPEVTQTPSHQVTQMGQEVILRCVPISNHLYFYWYRQILGQKVEFLVSFYNNEISEKSEIFDDQFSVERPDGSNFTLKIRSTKLEDSAMYFCASRGDSGRSGTQYFGPGTRLTVL.

The V and J genes are TRBV6-5 and TRBJ2-7; 7 nucleotides agree with TRBD1. After removal of 6 bases from V and 0 bases from J, the junction contained 8 bases not matched to a gene. This CDR3 comprises 15 residues. Germline CDR1 MNHEY, CDR2 SVGAGI. CDR3 protein: CASSPGQASSYEQYF. Here the CDR3 DNA reads TGTGCCAGCAGCCCAGGACAGGCGAGCTCCTACGAGCAGTACTTC.

The rearrangement uses TRBV5-6 and TRBJ2-7, with D unclear. Germline lookup yields CDR1 SGHDT and CDR2 YYEEEE. V was pared by 0 bases and J by 0 bases, with 4 bases between. The CDR3 contains 13 residues. The CDR3 is CASSLDFSYEQYF. Written as DNA, the CDR3 is TGTGCCAGCAGCTTGGACTTCTCCTACGAGCAGTACTTC.

This chain joins TRBV30 and TRBJ2-3; D is undetermined. The CDR3 extends over 11 amino acids. V gave up 0 bases and J gave up 11 bases, with 9 bases separating them. Germline V gene data show CDR1 as GTSNPN and CDR2 as SVGIG (reference sequence). The CDR3 nucleotides read TGTGCCTGGAGTGTAGCCCAGATGCAGTATTTT. Amino acids: CAWSVAQMQYF.

The V call is TRBV6-6, the J call TRBJ1-5; D gene ambiguous. CDR1 and CDR2 (germline): MNHNY, SVGAGI (reference sequence). The length of the CDR3 is 15 residues. V was pared by 4 bases and J by 2 bases, with 12 bases between. The CDR3 loop is CASSSVGVGNQPQHF. In DNA form, the CDR3 reads TGTGCCAGCAGTTCTGTCGGGGTTGGCAATCAGCCCCAGCATTTT.

The chain joins TRBV28 to TRBJ1-3; D unresolved. CDR1 is MDHEN, CDR2 SYDVKM, per germline. The CDR3 sequence is 13 residues long. V gave up 5 bases and J gave up 4 bases, with 9 bases separating them. CDR3 residues: CASSLDHGNTIYF. The CDR3 region has the DNA TGTGCCAGCAGTCTGGACCACGGAAACACCATATATTTT. The whole variable domain, filled in from reference TRBV28 and TRBJ1-3, reads DVKVTQSSRYLVKRTGEKVFLECVQDMDHENMFWYRQDPGLGLRLIYFSYDVKMKEKGDIPEGYSVSREKKERFSLILESASTNQTSMYLCASSLDHGNTIYFGEGSWLTVV.

This clone is a singleton in its sample. The V call is TRBV11-2, the J call TRBJ2-7; 7 nucleotides match TRBD2. Germline V gene lookup returns CDR1 SGHAT and CDR2 FQNNGV. Trimming removed 8 bases from V and 5 bases from J; junction bases left unmatched: 15. The CDR3 has 15 residues. DNA for the CDR3: TGTGCCAGCGCCCGAGCAGCGGGATCCAGGAACGAGCAGTACTTC. Encoded protein: CASARAAGSRNEQYF.

The chain employs TRBV2 and TRBJ1-2; 7 bases match TRBD1. The CDR3 is made up of 15 amino acids. CDR1 and CDR2 from the germline V gene are SNHLY and FYNNEI. Germline trimming cut 0 bases from V and 7 bases from J; bases unmatched to any gene: 8. The CDR3 here is CASSEAQGSYGGYTF. The CDR3 DNA sequence: TGTGCCAGCAGTGAAGCACAGGGGTCCTACGGTGGCTACACCTTC. Full variable domain (missing parts from reference TRBV2 and TRBJ1-2): EPEVTQTPSHQVTQMGQEVILRCVPISNHLYFYWYRQILGQKVEFLVSFYNNEISEKSEIFDDQFSVERPDGSNFTLKIRSTKLEDSAMYFCASSEAQGSYGGYTFGSGTRLTVV.

The chain recombines TRBV7-2 with TRBJ2-1; 8 nucleotides align to TRBD2. V shed 6 bases, J shed 4 bases, and the junction held 8 bases outside the gene matches. Germline CDR1 and CDR2: SGHTA and FQGNSA. This CDR3 has 15 amino acids. The DNA for the CDR3 is TGTGCCAGCAGTTTCGGGGGGGCCGAGTACAATGAGCAGTTCTTC. Protein sequence: CASSFGGAEYNEQFF.